This record concerns one TCR beta chain sequence. Germline loops: CDR1 SGHTA, CDR2 FQGNSA. There are 13 residues in the CDR3. With 2 bases removed from V and 5 bases from J, the gap between germline ends came to 9 bases. The authors prepared the TCRbeta library with unique molecular identifiers. TCRdb re-called the PCR reads with MiXCR, one entry per CDR3 protein. The table shows about 500,000 distinct CDR3 sequences, with roughly 33% occurring only once. The data originate from a study of T-cell reconstitution after alpha-beta-depleted transplantation in children. The chain joins TRBV7-2 to TRBJ1-1; D might be TRBD1 (5 bases). The source material was PBMCs from the stem cell graft donor, sampled from the stem cell graft. The receptor's source is a human donor who donated a stem cell graft to a child with aplastic anemia. CDR3 region: CASSLHRQTEAFF. The CDR3 nucleotides are TGTGCCAGCAGCTTACACCGACAGACTGAAGCTTTCTTT.